Listed below are T cell receptor beta chains from one sample, sequenced in a study of monozygotic twins with inflammatory bowel disease. No DNA is given; TCRdb re-called the 5' RACE reads and lists each CDR3 protein once. This table lists approximately 160,000 distinct CDR3 sequences. What was sequenced was blood. Receptors were obtained from a human donor with ulcerative colitis or Crohn's disease, or a healthy co-twin of an affected twin (not recorded which). CDR3s include the opening cysteine and the closing phenylalanine or tryptophan. Each record gives: CDR3 protein, V gene, J gene.

CDR3: CATGQGYEQYF; V: TRBV24-1; J: TRBJ2-7
CDR3: CASSLVGVTETQYF; V: TRBV28; J: TRBJ2-5
CDR3: CASSLGDRGLSYEQYF; V: TRBV7-2; J: TRBJ2-7
CDR3: CASSIPFETQYF; V: TRBV7-6; J: TRBJ2-5
CDR3: CAISESNNWPGYTF; V: TRBV10-3; J: TRBJ1-2
CDR3: CASSLALGDYGYTF; V: TRBV5-1; J: TRBJ1-2
CDR3: CASSPSGTDTQYF; V: TRBV18; J: TRBJ2-3
CDR3: CASNSHGYNEQFF; V: TRBV12-3/TRBV12-4; J: TRBJ2-1
CDR3: CSARVGGMGTDTQYF; V: TRBV20-1; J: TRBJ2-3
CDR3: CASSSNRGRGETQYF; V: TRBV7-6; J: TRBJ2-5
CDR3: CASSQPGGSEAFF; V: TRBV3-1; J: TRBJ1-1
CDR3: CASSYSSRVNTEAFF; V: TRBV6-5; J: TRBJ1-1
CDR3: CASSQGTSATWETQYF; V: TRBV9; J: TRBJ2-5
CDR3: CASSFSGREAFF; V: TRBV27; J: TRBJ1-1
CDR3: CASSLGENYGYTF; V: TRBV5-1; J: TRBJ1-2
CDR3: CSARDPLAGRGGGELFF; V: TRBV20-1; J: TRBJ2-2
CDR3: CASSPEKQGGGYGYTF; V: TRBV18; J: TRBJ1-2
CDR3: CASRAESYEQYF; V: TRBV12-3/TRBV12-4; J: TRBJ2-7
CDR3: CASGLADVYEQYF; V: TRBV11-1; J: TRBJ2-7
CDR3: CASLNRGTDTQYF; V: TRBV28; J: TRBJ2-3
CDR3: CSAQPRSGPGTDTQYF; V: TRBV20-1; J: TRBJ2-3
CDR3: CASSYSWITEETQYF; V: TRBV6-5; J: TRBJ2-5
CDR3: CASSLLSGRISYEQYF; V: TRBV14; J: TRBJ2-7
CDR3: CASSLVRGAGELFF; V: TRBV5-1; J: TRBJ2-2
CDR3: CASSEDRSGYNEQFF; V: TRBV11-3; J: TRBJ2-1
CDR3: CASSLVDVAGANVLTF; V: TRBV5-6; J: TRBJ2-6
CDR3: CATSIPGGQETQYF; V: TRBV24-1; J: TRBJ2-5
CDR3: CASTRYRDGNTEAFF; V: TRBV6-2/TRBV6-3; J: TRBJ1-1
CDR3: CASSLGLFFGNTIYF; V: TRBV5-6; J: TRBJ1-3
CDR3: CASSDDSWGSPLHF; V: TRBV5-1; J: TRBJ1-6
CDR3: CASSLARTGPYEQYF; V: TRBV7-2; J: TRBJ2-7
CDR3: CASSYDYHTGELFF; V: TRBV6-5; J: TRBJ2-2
CDR3: CAISDTHSGPLANYEQYF; V: TRBV10-3; J: TRBJ2-7
CDR3: CASSVRGNYGYTF; V: TRBV28; J: TRBJ1-2
CDR3: CSASPGQVNEKLFF; V: TRBV20-1; J: TRBJ1-4
CDR3: CSARDMGGSNNQPQHF; V: TRBV20-1; J: TRBJ1-5
CDR3: CASSVGGSTDTQYF; V: TRBV7-3; J: TRBJ2-3
CDR3: CASSRTGQPYEQYF; V: TRBV9; J: TRBJ2-7
CDR3: CASSAQGDYGYTF; V: TRBV5-1; J: TRBJ1-2
CDR3: CASSLGRNEAFF; V: TRBV5-6; J: TRBJ1-1
CDR3: CATDSGRGGHNEQFF; V: TRBV10-3; J: TRBJ2-1
CDR3: CASSLSGDLQPQHF; V: TRBV12-3/TRBV12-4; J: TRBJ1-5
CDR3: CAWSVLGQGAGEQYF; V: TRBV30; J: TRBJ2-7
CDR3: CASSYRAQISYEQYF; V: TRBV6-5; J: TRBJ2-7
CDR3: CASRGRTYEQYF; V: TRBV21-1; J: TRBJ2-7
CDR3: CSVTALGARTDTQYF; V: TRBV29-1; J: TRBJ2-3
CDR3: CSALWGQGTDTQYF; V: TRBV20-1; J: TRBJ2-3
CDR3: CASRPAGQGVFFSYYNEQFF; V: TRBV5-1; J: TRBJ2-1
CDR3: CSVGGAGAKNIQYF; V: TRBV29-1; J: TRBJ2-4
CDR3: CASRLGTSGADTQYF; V: TRBV7-3; J: TRBJ2-3